Listed here are 22 T cell receptor beta chains from one sample, sequenced in a study of blood T cell repertoires in COVID-19. Data came from immunoSEQ multiplex PCR; TCRdb stores just in-frame clones and leaves some out. The top ten clones hold 2.5% to 3% of a sample with some 68,000 clones, 85% to 90% of them seen once. Sequencing was carried out using peripheral blood. The receptors were sampled from a man aged 50-60 years with acute or convalescent COVID-19.

The chain combines TRBV7-2 with TRBJ1-5; D is perhaps TRBD1 (6 bases). The CDR3 extends over 17 amino acids. Germline V gives CDR1 SGHTA, CDR2 FQGNSA. Trimming stripped 5 bases from V and 2 bases from J, with 19 bases between. In DNA, the CDR3 is TGTGCCAGCAGCCCCGAGGGGAGGGGGGCTGGCAATCAGCCCCAGCATTTT. Translated, it gives CASSPEGRGAGNQPQHF.

CDR3 protein: CASSLGRTEGTEAFF. The CDR3, as DNA: TGTGCCAGCAGTTTAGGGCGGACCGAGGGCACTGAAGCTTTCTTT. This sequence joins TRBV27 and TRBJ1-1, with no clear D. The V gene lost 2 bases and the J gene lost 4 bases, with 14 bases spanning the gap. The CDR3 is 15 amino acids. The germline gives CDR1 MNHEY, CDR2 SMNVEV (reference sequence).

In this sample, this clone turned up once. The chain is built from TRBV24-1 and TRBJ2-3; 12 bases align to TRBD2. The CDR3 sequence is 16 residues long. The V and J ends lost 6 bases and 5 bases, in that order; junction bases with no gene match: 8. Per the germline V gene, CDR1 is KGHDR and CDR2 is SFDVKD. The CDR3 DNA sequence: TGTGCCACCAGTACCCCTAGCGGGAGGGATGGAGATACGCAGTATTTT. This encodes CATSTPSGRDGDTQYF.

The rearrangement links TRBV5-5 to TRBJ2-1, with TRBD2 matching 11 bases. The CDR3 length is 15 residues. Trimming cost V 4 bases and J 4 bases; bases outside gene matches: 4. The germline V gene has CDR1 SGHKS and CDR2 YYEKEE (reference sequence). The CDR3 DNA reads as TGTGCCAGCAGCACCGGGACTAGCGGATACAATGAGCAGTTCTTC. It specifies CASSTGTSGYNEQFF.

As DNA, the CDR3 is TGTGCCAGCACCCCGGGGGATTATCCCACCGGGGAGCTGTTTTTT. Its protein product is CASTPGDYPTGELFF. This sequence joins TRBV28 and TRBJ2-2, with D tentatively TRBD2 (6 bases). Germline CDR1 reads MDHEN; CDR2 reads SYDVKM. The CDR3 covers 15 residues. Trimming stripped 7 bases from V and 4 bases from J, with 16 bases between.

The chain joins TRBV3-1 (or the pseudogene TRBV3-2) to TRBJ2-1, with 9 bases lining up with TRBD1. The trim removed 3 bases at V and 2 bases at J, leaving 8 bases unmatched. The CDR3 spans 17 residues. The germline V gene has CDR1 LGHDT and CDR2 YNNKEL (reference sequence). The CDR3 here is CASSHPHRQGAYNEQFF. CDR3 in DNA: TGTGCCAGCAGCCACCCTCACAGACAGGGGGCCTACAATGAGCAGTTCTTC.

V and J are TRBV24-1 and TRBJ2-7, with TRBD2 matching over 7 bases. Per germline, CDR1 KGHDR and CDR2 SFDVKD. The J segment lost 9 bases and the V segment lost 4 bases, leaving 5 bases of the junction unmatched. The CDR3 loop spans 12 amino acids. Here the CDR3 reads CATSEASGMQYF. CDR3 sequence (DNA): TGTGCCACCAGTGAAGCTAGCGGAATGCAGTACTTC.

The chain recombines TRBV2 with TRBJ1-1, with D possibly being TRBD1 (5 bases). The CDR3 contains 14 residues. CDR1 is SNHLY, CDR2 FYNNEI, per germline. V lost 6 bases and J lost 5, with 16 bases in between. CDR3 residues: CASRAALRETEAFF. CDR3 nucleotides: TGTGCCAGCAGGGCCGCCCTCAGGGAAACTGAAGCTTTCTTT. The whole variable domain, remainder taken from reference TRBV2 and TRBJ1-1, is EPEVTQTPSHQVTQMGQEVILRCVPISNHLYFYWYRQILGQKVEFLVSFYNNEISEKSEIFDDQFSVERPDGSNFTLKIRSTKLEDSAMYFCASRAALRETEAFFGQGTRLTVV.

The rearrangement joins TRBV15 to TRBJ2-7; no firm D call. Deletions cut 0 bases from V and 4 bases from J, with 10 bases between. CDR1 and CDR2 from the germline V gene are LNHNV and YYDKDF (reference sequence). The CDR3 runs 14 residues. CDR3: CATSRDYELYEQYF. The CDR3 DNA is TGTGCCACCAGCAGAGATTATGAGCTTTACGAGCAGTACTTC.

The CDR3 region has the DNA TGTGCCACCAGCCGTCTAGTGACAGGGCCGAACACTGAAGCTTTCTTT. Translation gives CATSRLVTGPNTEAFF. The genes are TRBV15 and TRBJ1-1, with 7 nucleotides matching TRBD1. The germline V gene encodes CDR1 LNHNV and CDR2 YYDKDF (reference sequence). With V trimmed by 5 bases and J by 1 base, 10 bases remained unmatched. This CDR3 is 16 amino acids long.

The CDR3 sequence: CATSGRGGGPQYF. CDR3 nucleotides: TGTGCCACCAGTGGGCGGGGAGGTGGGCCCCAGTACTTC. V and J are TRBV24-1 and TRBJ2-5, with D tentatively TRBD2 (6 bases). The CDR3 length is 13 residues. V dropped 5 bases and J dropped 9 bases, with 15 bases sitting between them. The germline CDR1 and CDR2 sequences are KGHDR and SFDVKD.

The chain links TRBV7-6 to TRBJ1-1; the match to TRBD1 covers 8 bases. The CDR3 loop spans 14 amino acids. Trimming cost V 2 bases and J 7 bases; bases outside gene matches: 6. Germline values: CDR1 SGHVS, CDR2 FNYEAQ. This chain's CDR3 is CASSLRGTGNEAFF. As DNA, the CDR3 is TGTGCCAGCAGCTTAAGAGGGACAGGTAATGAAGCTTTCTTT.

This CDR3 reads CASRPGQAGNQPQHF. The CDR3 bases are TGTGCCAGCAGACCAGGACAGGCAGGCAATCAGCCCCAGCATTTT. The rearrangement uses TRBV28 and TRBJ1-5; 7 nucleotides line up with TRBD1. V was clipped by 6 bases and J by 2 bases; unmatched bases: 7. The CDR3 is 15 residues long. Looked up from germline, CDR1 is MDHEN and CDR2 is SYDVKM.

Turning to this clone: Germline is not matched at one junction end, which may reflect a read error. This chain connects TRBV19 to TRBJ2-4; 7 bases are shared with TRBD2. CDR3 length: 15 amino acids. Germline CDR1 and CDR2: LNHDA and SQIVND (reference sequence). The DNA for the CDR3 is TGTGCCAGTAGTATAGTTGGGGGAGGGAAAACAATTCGGTACTTC. Its translation is CASSIVGGGKTIRYF.

The chain employs TRBV18 and TRBJ2-2, with 11 bases fitting TRBD1. V dropped 3 bases and J dropped 6; count of bases not matched to a gene: 3. The CDR3 has 15 residues. Germline V lookup: CDR1 KGHSH, CDR2 LQKENI. CDR3 residues: CASSPTGQGAGELFF. The CDR3, as DNA: TGTGCCAGCTCACCTACGGGACAGGGGGCCGGGGAGCTGTTTTTT.

This chain connects TRBV5-1 to TRBJ1-1; perhaps TRBD1 as D (5 bases). Per germline, CDR1 SGHRS and CDR2 YFSETQ. Between the trimmed V and J ends, which lost 4 bases and 1 base, there was a span of 14 bases. CDR3 length equals 15 residues. The CDR3 DNA is TGCGCCAGCAGCCCCGACCGACAGCGGAACACTGAAGCTTTCTTT. Translated: CASSPDRQRNTEAFF.

The CDR3 here is CAWSPGHEQYF. CDR3 in DNA: TGTGCCTGGAGTCCGGGTCACGAGCAGTACTTC. V is TRBV30 and J is TRBJ2-7; D not resolved. The CDR3 runs to 11 residues. Looked up from germline, CDR1 is GTSNPN and CDR2 is SVGIG (reference sequence). V lost 2 bases to trimming and J lost 5 bases, with 7 bases between them.

The chain uses TRBV12-3 or TRBV12-4 and TRBJ1-2; D might be TRBD1 (5 bases). The CDR3 extends over 13 amino acids. The V and J ends lost 6 bases and 3 bases respectively, with 11 bases between them. The CDR3 region has the DNA TGTGCCAGCAGGGGACCGGGGGACTATGGCTACACCTTC. This sequence encodes CASRGPGDYGYTF.

The chain recombines TRBV6-5 with TRBJ1-6; D not resolved. The CDR3 has 15 residues. The V gene lost 0 bases and the J gene lost 0 bases, with 3 bases spanning the gap. The germline gives CDR1 MNHEY, CDR2 SVGAGI. The CDR3 loop is CASSYSSSYNSPLHF. In DNA, the CDR3 is TGTGCCAGCAGTTACTCCAGCTCCTATAATTCACCCCTCCACTTT.

The J gene is TRBJ1-1, the V gene TRBV9; D unresolved. The CDR3 runs to 13 residues. Trimming stripped 3 bases from V and 2 bases from J, with 8 bases between. The germline V gene encodes CDR1 SGDLS and CDR2 YYNGEE. CDR3 region: CASSERPNTEAFF. In DNA form, the CDR3 reads TGTGCCAGCAGCGAGCGACCTAACACTGAAGCTTTCTTT.

CDR3 region: CASSQVYSTGELFF. CDR3 sequence (DNA): TGTGCCAGCAGCCAAGTGTACAGCACCGGGGAGCTGTTTTTT. This rearrangement joins TRBV3-1 (or the pseudogene TRBV3-2) to TRBJ2-2, with D unclear. The germline CDR1 and CDR2 sequences are LGHDT and YNNKEL (reference sequence). The CDR3 is made up of 14 amino acids. Between the trimmed V and J ends, which lost 1 base and 4 bases, there was a span of 7 bases.

This clone was counted only a few times. The rearrangement links TRBV12-3 or TRBV12-4 to TRBJ1-6; D is undetermined. The CDR3 is made up of 13 amino acids. V gave up 4 bases and J gave up 10 bases, with 11 bases separating them. CDR3 protein: CASSYRVPSPLHF. CDR3 coding DNA: TGTGCCAGCAGTTACCGGGTCCCCTCACCCCTCCACTTT.